These 2 T cell receptor beta chains share one sample of origin, sequenced in a study of low-dose radiotherapy and immunotherapy resistance in tumors. Specified time point: after trial treatment. As for treatment: LDRT plus nivolumab, ipilimumab, low-dose cyclophosphamide and aspirin (RACIN trial). Both TCRalpha and TCRbeta chains were reverse transcribed with V-gene-specific primers. PCR amplification of the TCRs was performed with Phusion for 20 PCR cycles, and it relied on a constant-region primer together with a V-primer adapter. TCRdb re-analysed the reads in MiXCR, keeping a single row per CDR3 protein. The sample consists of roughly 40,000 distinct CDR3 sequences, under 30% of them appearing once. The source was PBMCs, collected after low-dose radiotherapy plus immunotherapy. The receptors were sampled from a male donor with prostate cancer.

This clonotype was seen many times. This rearrangement joins TRBV7-8 to TRBJ2-2; D might be TRBD1 (6 bases). Germline V lookup: CDR1 SGHVS, CDR2 FQNEAQ. The CDR3 contains 17 residues. Trimming left V 5 bases short and J 2 bases short, with 18 bases between. The chain's CDR3 is CASSPQVGQINTGELFF. The CDR3 nucleotides are TGTGCCAGCAGCCCCCAGGTCGGACAGATAAACACCGGGGAGCTGTTTTTT.

Concerning this clonotype itself: At one boundary the junction diverges from the germline segment, which might be a read error. V is TRBV5-4 and J is TRBJ1-5, with a possible D match to TRBD1 (6 bases). From germline, CDR1 is SGHNT and CDR2 YYREEE (reference sequence). The CDR3 spans 12 residues. CDR3 coding DNA: TGTGCCAGCAGCTTGGCCGGGGGACATCCTCTTTTT. This translates into CASSLAGGHPLF.